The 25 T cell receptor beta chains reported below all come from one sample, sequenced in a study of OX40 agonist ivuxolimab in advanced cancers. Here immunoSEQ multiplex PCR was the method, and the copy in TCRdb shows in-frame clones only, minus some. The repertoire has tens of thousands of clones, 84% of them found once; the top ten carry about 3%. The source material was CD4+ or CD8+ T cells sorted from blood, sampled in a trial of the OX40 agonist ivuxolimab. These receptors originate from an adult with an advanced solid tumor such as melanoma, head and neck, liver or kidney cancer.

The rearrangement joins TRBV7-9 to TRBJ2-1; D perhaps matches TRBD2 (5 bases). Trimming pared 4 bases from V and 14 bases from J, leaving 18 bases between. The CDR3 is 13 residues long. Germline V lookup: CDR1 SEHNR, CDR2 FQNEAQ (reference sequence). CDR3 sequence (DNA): TGTGCCAGCAGCTCTACGGGGTTTGGGGTAGAGTTCTTC. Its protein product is CASSSTGFGVEFF.

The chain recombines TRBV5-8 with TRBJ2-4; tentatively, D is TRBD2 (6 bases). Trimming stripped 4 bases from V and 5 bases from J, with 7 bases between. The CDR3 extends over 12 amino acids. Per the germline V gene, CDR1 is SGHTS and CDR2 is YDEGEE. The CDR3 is CASSRGENIQYF. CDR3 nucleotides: TGTGCCAGCAGCCGCGGGGAAAACATTCAGTACTTC.

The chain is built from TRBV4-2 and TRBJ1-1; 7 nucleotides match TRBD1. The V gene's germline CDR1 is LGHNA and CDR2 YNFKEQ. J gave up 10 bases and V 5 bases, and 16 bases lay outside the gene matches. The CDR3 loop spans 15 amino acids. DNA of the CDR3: TGTGCCAGCAGCTTGGGGGCGGGACAGCTGAGATCAGCTTTCTTT. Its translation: CASSLGAGQLRSAFF.

The CDR3 spells CASSGILAGADTQYF. The CDR3 nucleotides are TGTGCCAGCAGTGGTATCCTAGCGGGGGCAGATACGCAGTATTTT. The V call is TRBV6-1, the J call TRBJ2-3; 10 nucleotides match TRBD2. With 4 bases clipped from V and 4 bases from J, the junction kept 5 bases outside the gene matches. CDR1 is MNHNS and CDR2 is SASEGT in the germline V gene. The CDR3 spans 15 residues.

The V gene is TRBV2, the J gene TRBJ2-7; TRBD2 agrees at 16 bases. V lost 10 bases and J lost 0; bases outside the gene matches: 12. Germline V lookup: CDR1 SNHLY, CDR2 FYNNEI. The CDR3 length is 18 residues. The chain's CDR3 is CAIPGVGLAGGSSYEQYF. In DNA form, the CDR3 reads TGTGCCATACCCGGCGTGGGACTAGCGGGAGGGAGCTCCTACGAGCAGTACTTC.

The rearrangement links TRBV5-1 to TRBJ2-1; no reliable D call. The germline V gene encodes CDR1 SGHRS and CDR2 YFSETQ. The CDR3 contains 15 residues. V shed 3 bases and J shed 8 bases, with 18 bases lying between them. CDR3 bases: TGCGCCAGCAGCTCGTCGGACGGATCCCGTGATGAGCAGTTCTTC. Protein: CASSSSDGSRDEQFF.

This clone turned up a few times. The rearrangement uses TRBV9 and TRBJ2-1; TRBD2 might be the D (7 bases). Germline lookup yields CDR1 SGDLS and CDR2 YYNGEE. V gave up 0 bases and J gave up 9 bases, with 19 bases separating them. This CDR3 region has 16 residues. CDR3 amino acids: CASSVVPRGAGSEQFF. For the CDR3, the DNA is TGTGCCAGCAGCGTAGTACCCCGGGGGGCAGGGTCTGAGCAGTTCTTC.

The CDR3 sequence is CASSGGGTEFWGEQFF. CDR3 nucleotide sequence: TGTGCCAGCAGTGGAGGCGGGACAGAATTCTGGGGTGAGCAGTTCTTC. This chain joins TRBV25-1 and TRBJ2-1, with D possibly TRBD1 on 7 matching bases. V was pared by 4 bases and J by 9 bases, with 22 bases between. This CDR3 has 16 residues. The germline V gene encodes CDR1 MGHDK and CDR2 SYGVNS.

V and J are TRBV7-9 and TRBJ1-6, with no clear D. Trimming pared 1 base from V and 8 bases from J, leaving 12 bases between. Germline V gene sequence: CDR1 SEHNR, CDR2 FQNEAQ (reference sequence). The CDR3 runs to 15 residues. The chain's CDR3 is CASSLVVKLHSPLHF. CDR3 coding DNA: TGTGCCAGCAGCTTAGTAGTTAAGCTTCATTCACCCCTCCACTTT.

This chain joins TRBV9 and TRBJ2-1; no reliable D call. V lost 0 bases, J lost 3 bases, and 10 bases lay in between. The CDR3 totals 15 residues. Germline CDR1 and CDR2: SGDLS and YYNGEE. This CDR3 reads CASSVDGFFYNEQFF. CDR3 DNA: TGTGCCAGCAGCGTAGACGGATTTTTCTACAATGAGCAGTTCTTC. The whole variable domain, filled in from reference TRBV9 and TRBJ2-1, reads DSGVTQTPKHLITATGQRVTLRCSPRSGDLSVYWYQQSLDQGLQFLIQYYNGEERAKGNILERFSAQQFPDLHSELNLSSLELGDSALYFCASSVDGFFYNEQFFGPGTRLTVL.

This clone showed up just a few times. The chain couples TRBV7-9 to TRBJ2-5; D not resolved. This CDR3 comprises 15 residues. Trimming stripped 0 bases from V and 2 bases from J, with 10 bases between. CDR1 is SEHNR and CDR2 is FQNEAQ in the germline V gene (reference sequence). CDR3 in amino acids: CASSLAAPVQETQYF. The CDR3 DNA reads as TGTGCCAGCAGCTTAGCTGCGCCAGTACAAGAGACCCAGTACTTC.

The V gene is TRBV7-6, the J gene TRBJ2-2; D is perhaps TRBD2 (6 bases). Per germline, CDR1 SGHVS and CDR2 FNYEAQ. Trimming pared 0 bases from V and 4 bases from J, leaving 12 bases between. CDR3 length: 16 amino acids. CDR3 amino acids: CASSLAARGGTGELFF. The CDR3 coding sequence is TGTGCCAGCAGCTTAGCCGCGCGGGGAGGCACCGGGGAGCTGTTTTTT.

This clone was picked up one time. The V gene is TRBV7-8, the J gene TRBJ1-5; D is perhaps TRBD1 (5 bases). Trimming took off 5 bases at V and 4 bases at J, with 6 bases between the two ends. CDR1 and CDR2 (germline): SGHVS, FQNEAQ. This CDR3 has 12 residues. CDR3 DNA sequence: TGTGCCAGCAGCAACAGGAATCAGCCCCAGCATTTT. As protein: CASSNRNQPQHF.

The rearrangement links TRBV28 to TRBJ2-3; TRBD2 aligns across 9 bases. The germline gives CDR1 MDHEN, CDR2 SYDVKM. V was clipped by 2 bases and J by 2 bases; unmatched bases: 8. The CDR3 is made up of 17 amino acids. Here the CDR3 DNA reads TGTGCCAGCAGTTTACGGCGGGGGGGCCTTGACACAGATACGCAGTATTTT. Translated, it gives CASSLRRGGLDTDTQYF.

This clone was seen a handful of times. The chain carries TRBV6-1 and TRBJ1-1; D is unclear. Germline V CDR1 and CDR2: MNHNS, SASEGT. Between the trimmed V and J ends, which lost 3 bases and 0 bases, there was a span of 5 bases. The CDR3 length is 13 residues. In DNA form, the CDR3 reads TGTGCCAGCAGTGACCGGATGAACACTGAAGCTTTCTTT. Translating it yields CASSDRMNTEAFF.

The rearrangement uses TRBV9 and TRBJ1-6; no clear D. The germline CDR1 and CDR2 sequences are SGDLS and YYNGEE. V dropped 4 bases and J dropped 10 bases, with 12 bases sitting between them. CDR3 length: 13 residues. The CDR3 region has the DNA TGTGCCAGCAGCCCACAAAACGGGTCACCCCTCCACTTT. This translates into CASSPQNGSPLHF.

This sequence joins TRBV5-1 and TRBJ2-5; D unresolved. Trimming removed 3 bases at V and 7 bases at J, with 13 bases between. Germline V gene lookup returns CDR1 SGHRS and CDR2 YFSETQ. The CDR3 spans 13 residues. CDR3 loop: CASSSFPMGTQYF. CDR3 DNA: TGCGCCAGCAGCTCATTCCCTATGGGGACCCAGTACTTC.

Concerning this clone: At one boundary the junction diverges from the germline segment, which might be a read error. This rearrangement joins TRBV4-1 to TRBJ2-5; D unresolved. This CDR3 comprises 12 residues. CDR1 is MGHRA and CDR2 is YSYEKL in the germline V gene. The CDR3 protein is CASSPHQETQYF. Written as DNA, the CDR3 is TGCGCCAGCAGCCCCCACCAGGAGACCCAGTACTTC.

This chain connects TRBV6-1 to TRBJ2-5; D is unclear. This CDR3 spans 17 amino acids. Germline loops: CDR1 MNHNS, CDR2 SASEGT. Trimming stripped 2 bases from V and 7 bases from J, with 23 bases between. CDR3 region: CASSETARLVVQPTQYF. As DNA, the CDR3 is TGTGCCAGCAGTGAAACGGCGCGGCTCGTCGTACAGCCGACCCAGTACTTC.

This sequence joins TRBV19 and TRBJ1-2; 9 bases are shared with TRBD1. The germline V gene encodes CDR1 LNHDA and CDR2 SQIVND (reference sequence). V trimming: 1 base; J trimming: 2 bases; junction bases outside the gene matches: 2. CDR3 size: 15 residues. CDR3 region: CASSIAGTGNYGYTF. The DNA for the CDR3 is TGTGCCAGTAGTATAGCCGGGACAGGGAACTATGGCTACACCTTC.

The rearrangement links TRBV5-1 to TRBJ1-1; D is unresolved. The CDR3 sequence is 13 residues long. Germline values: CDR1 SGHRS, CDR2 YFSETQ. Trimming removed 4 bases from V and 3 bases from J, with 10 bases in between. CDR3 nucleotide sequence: TGCGCCAGCAGCCTTGCACCTGACACTGAAGCTTTCTTT. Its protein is CASSLAPDTEAFF. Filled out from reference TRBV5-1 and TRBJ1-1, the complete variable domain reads KAGVTQTPRYLIKTRGQQVTLSCSPISGHRSVSWYQQTPGQGLQFLFEYFSETQRNKGNFPGRFSGRQFSNSRSEMNVSTLELGDSALYLCASSLAPDTEAFFGQGTRLTVV.

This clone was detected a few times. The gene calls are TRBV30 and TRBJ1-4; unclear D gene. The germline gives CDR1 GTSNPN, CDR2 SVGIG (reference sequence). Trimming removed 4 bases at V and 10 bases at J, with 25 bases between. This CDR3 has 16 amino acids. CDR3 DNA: TGTGCCTGGACTACAGAGTTAGGAGGCGAAACGGGAAAACTGTTTTTT. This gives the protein CAWTTELGGETGKLFF.

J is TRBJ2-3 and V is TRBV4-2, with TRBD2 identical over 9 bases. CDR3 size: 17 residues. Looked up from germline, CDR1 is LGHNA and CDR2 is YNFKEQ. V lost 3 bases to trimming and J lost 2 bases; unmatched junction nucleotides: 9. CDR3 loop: CASSQVQRGALTDTQYF. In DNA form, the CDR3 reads TGTGCCAGCAGCCAGGTCCAGCGGGGGGCGCTCACAGATACGCAGTATTTT.

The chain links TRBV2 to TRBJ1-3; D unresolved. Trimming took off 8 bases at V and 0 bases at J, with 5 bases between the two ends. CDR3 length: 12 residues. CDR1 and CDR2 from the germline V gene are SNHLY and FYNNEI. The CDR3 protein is CASGGSGNTIYF. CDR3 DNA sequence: TGTGCCAGCGGTGGCTCTGGAAACACCATATATTTT.

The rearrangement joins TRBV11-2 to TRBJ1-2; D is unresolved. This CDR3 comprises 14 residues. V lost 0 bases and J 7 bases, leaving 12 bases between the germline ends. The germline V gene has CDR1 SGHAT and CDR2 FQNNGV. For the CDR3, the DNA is TGTGCCAGCAGCTTAGACCCCAAACAGAGTGGCTACACCTTC. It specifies CASSLDPKQSGYTF.